Below, 7 T cell receptor beta chains from the same sample are listed, as sequenced in a study of T cell responses to AZD1222 COVID-19 vaccine. Some clones are missing from TCRdb's copy, which holds only in-frame ones; the method was immunoSEQ multiplex PCR. The table lists around 99,000 clones, around 89% of them singletons, with 6.6% in the top ten. Source: peripheral blood, taken on day 0 of AZD1222 vaccination. The origin of the receptors is an adult in good health.

The rearrangement links TRBV27 to TRBJ2-2; TRBD2 is a possible D gene (5 bases). Germline V gives CDR1 MNHEY, CDR2 SMNVEV (reference sequence). V lost 5 bases and J lost 3, with 22 bases in between. CDR3 length equals 18 residues. CDR3 bases: TGTGCCAGCAGTCGAAAAGGGAGCGGAACTGCCTACACCGGGGAGCTGTTTTTT. Its translation is CASSRKGSGTAYTGELFF.

The rearrangement uses TRBV29-1 and TRBJ1-2, with a tentative D call TRBD1 (5 bases). The germline V gene encodes CDR1 SQVTM and CDR2 ANQGSEA. Trimming removed 0 bases at V and 6 bases at J, with 11 bases between. This CDR3 region has 13 residues. This chain's CDR3 is CSVEDPGTHGYTF. The CDR3 nucleotides read TGCAGCGTTGAAGATCCAGGGACTCATGGCTACACCTTC.

This rearrangement joins TRBV28 to TRBJ2-7; 9 bases are a match to TRBD1. Germline lookup yields CDR1 MDHEN and CDR2 SYDVKM. The V gene end was trimmed by 3 bases and the J gene end by 3 bases; junction bases not matched to a gene: 6. CDR3 length: 15 residues. Here the CDR3 reads CASSFSGTGSYEQYF. In nucleotides, the CDR3 is TGTGCCAGCAGTTTTTCTGGGACAGGGAGCTACGAGCAGTACTTC. Full variable domain (outside the CDR3, taken from reference TRBV28 and TRBJ2-7): DVKVTQSSRYLVKRTGEKVFLECVQDMDHENMFWYRQDPGLGLRLIYFSYDVKMKEKGDIPEGYSVSREKKERFSLILESASTNQTSMYLCASSFSGTGSYEQYFGPGTRLTVT.

The V gene is TRBV4-3, the J gene TRBJ2-4; no definite D call. V shed 0 bases and J shed 1 base, with 13 bases lying between them. The germline V gene encodes CDR1 LGHNA and CDR2 YSLEER. The CDR3 spans 17 residues. For the CDR3, the DNA is TGCGCCAGCAGCCAAGATTTCGGTAGTGGGGCCAAAAACATTCAGTACTTC. Its translation is CASSQDFGSGAKNIQYF.

The J gene is TRBJ2-3, the V gene TRBV27; TRBD1 agrees at 8 bases. Germline loops: CDR1 MNHEY, CDR2 SMNVEV (reference sequence). The CDR3 runs to 13 residues. With 10 bases clipped from V and 5 bases from J, the junction kept 8 bases outside the gene matches. Here the CDR3 DNA reads TGTGCCACACGGACAGGGCAAGGAGATACGCAGTATTTT. Translation: CATRTGQGDTQYF.

This clone appeared once. CDR3 region: CASRGGATDTQYF. In DNA form, the CDR3 reads TGTGCCAGCAGAGGCGGTGCCACAGATACGCAGTATTTT. The chain joins TRBV9 to TRBJ2-3; D gene ambiguous. Trimming stripped 5 bases from V and 2 bases from J, with 9 bases between. The CDR3 is made up of 13 amino acids. In germline, CDR1 is SGDLS, CDR2 YYNGEE.

The rearrangement links TRBV18 to TRBJ2-7; no definite D call. V lost 3 bases to trimming and J lost 1 base, with 7 bases between them. The CDR3 totals 13 residues. CDR1 and CDR2 from the germline V gene are KGHSH and LQKENI. This CDR3 is CASSPYGSYEQYF. The DNA for the CDR3 is TGTGCCAGCTCACCGTACGGGTCCTACGAGCAGTACTTC.